A single sample gave rise to the 8 T cell receptor beta chains below, sequenced in a study of cytomegalovirus exposure and HLA in healthy donors. Primers included in the PCR were 60 Vbeta and 13 Jbeta primers. TCRdb's copy holds only in-frame clones and misses some; the assay was immunoSEQ multiplex PCR. The sample consists of about 120,000 clones, 55% to 65% of them appearing once. Input material: PBMCs. These receptor sequences come from a middle-aged man in good health and CMV-seropositive.

The CDR3 reads CASSLTEIYGYTF. Here the CDR3 DNA reads TGTGCCAGTAGTCTGACAGAGATCTATGGCTACACCTTC. This rearrangement joins TRBV19 to TRBJ1-2; D is perhaps TRBD1 (5 bases). The CDR3 totals 13 residues. In germline, CDR1 is LNHDA, CDR2 SQIVND (reference sequence). V was pared by 5 bases and J by 4 bases, with 11 bases between. The variable domain in full, with the rest retrieved from reference TRBV19 and TRBJ1-2, is DGGITQSPKYLFRKEGQNVTLSCEQNLNHDAMYWYRQDPGQGLRLIYYSQIVNDFQKGDIAEGYSVSREKKESFPLTVTSAQKNPTAFYLCASSLTEIYGYTFGSGTRLTVV.

The rearrangement links TRBV10-3 to TRBJ2-6; D not certain. V was cut by 2 bases and J by 0 bases, with 14 bases left in between. Germline CDR1 reads ENHRY; CDR2 reads SYGVKD. CDR3 length equals 18 residues. CDR3 loop: CAISEQQWAASGANVLTF. DNA of the CDR3: TGTGCCATCAGTGAGCAACAGTGGGCAGCCTCTGGGGCCAACGTCCTGACTTTC.

This clone has just a few counts. This chain connects TRBV7-9 to TRBJ1-1; no firm D call. The length of the CDR3 is 16 residues. Germline CDR1 and CDR2: SEHNR and FQNEAQ (reference sequence). The ends were cut back, 4 bases at V and 0 bases at J, with 15 bases in the middle. For the CDR3, the DNA is TGTGCCAGCAGCTCGAGCCCCGGGTCCATGAACACTGAAGCTTTCTTT. Its protein product is CASSSSPGSMNTEAFF.

This clone has a handful of counts. The chain has TRBV28 and TRBJ1-1; possibly TRBD1 for D (6 bases). Trimming took 3 bases from V and 0 from J, leaving 14 bases between them. CDR1 is MDHEN and CDR2 is SYDVKM in the germline V gene. This CDR3 comprises 16 residues. In DNA form, the CDR3 reads TGTGCCAGCAGTTTGTCATGGACAGTTATGAACACTGAAGCTTTCTTT. Translating gives CASSLSWTVMNTEAFF.

The chain carries TRBV9 and TRBJ1-2, with 9 bases aligning to TRBD1. Trimming took 4 bases from V and 3 from J; bases not matched to a gene: 7. This CDR3 has 15 amino acids. Looked up from germline, CDR1 is SGDLS and CDR2 is YYNGEE. The CDR3 is CASSMTGGSYYGYTF. The CDR3 nucleotides read TGTGCCAGCAGCATGACAGGGGGGTCCTACTATGGCTACACCTTC.

A few counts support this clone. This chain uses TRBV6-5 with TRBJ2-1; possibly TRBD2 for D (6 bases). This CDR3 has 13 residues. The germline V gene encodes CDR1 MNHEY and CDR2 SVGAGI. The V end was cut by 8 bases, the J end by 7 bases, with 15 bases between. The CDR3 loop is CASRVTGLNEQFF. The CDR3 coding sequence is TGTGCCAGCCGAGTTACGGGACTGAATGAGCAGTTCTTC.

CDR3 region: CASEGSGGFYEQYF. CDR3 DNA sequence: TGTGCCAGTGAAGGGTCAGGGGGTTTTTACGAGCAGTACTTC. The genes are TRBV6-1 and TRBJ2-7; TRBD1 agrees at 7 bases. The trim removed 9 bases at V and 4 bases at J, leaving 12 bases unmatched. Germline CDR1 reads MNHNS; CDR2 reads SASEGT. The CDR3 is 14 amino acids.

This clone has only a few counts. The chain recombines TRBV4-2 with TRBJ2-5; D is possibly TRBD2 (6 bases). The length of the CDR3 is 15 residues. Deletions cut 1 base from V and 5 bases from J, with 14 bases between. Germline values: CDR1 LGHNA, CDR2 YNFKEQ. In DNA, the CDR3 is TGTGCCAGCAGCCAAGTCGGGGGTCCAGCTGAGACCCAGTACTTC. Translation: CASSQVGGPAETQYF.